The sequence of this T cell receptor (beta chain) was determined in a study of cytomegalovirus exposure and HLA in healthy donors. Sequencing used immunoSEQ multiplex PCR; TCRdb keeps in-frame clones, though not all of them. Of around 300,000 clones in the sample, about nine tenths were seen once. Germline V gene lookup returns CDR1 SQVTM and CDR2 ANQGSEA. This CDR3 spans 13 amino acids. Trimming shortened V by 6 bases and J by 2 bases, and 14 bases separated the two germline ends. The V call is TRBV29-1, the J call TRBJ2-7; possibly TRBD1 or TRBD2 for D (5 bases each). Sequencing used PBMCs. The receptor was isolated from a woman in her 30s in good health and CMV-seropositive. This chain's CDR3 is CSVGEPGPYEQYF. CDR3 nucleotide sequence: TGCAGCGTGGGGGAACCGGGACCCTACGAGCAGTACTTC.